The 25 T cell receptor beta chains reported below all come from one sample, sequenced in a study of cytomegalovirus exposure and HLA in healthy donors. The PCR made use of 60 Vbeta and 13 Jbeta primers. TCRdb's copy holds only in-frame clones and misses some; the assay was immunoSEQ multiplex PCR. The sample lists fewer than 120,000 clones; about 80% were seen once. Sequencing used PBMCs. All receptors come from a woman in her sixties or seventies in good health and CMV-seropositive.

The chain carries TRBV7-9 and TRBJ2-7; possible D gene TRBD1, 6 bases. CDR3 length: 15 residues. V lost 10 bases, J lost 5 bases, and 24 bases lay in between. Germline V gene sequence: CDR1 SEHNR, CDR2 FQNEAQ (reference sequence). The CDR3 region is CAILRERNRAHEQYF. In DNA, the CDR3 is TGTGCCATCCTTAGAGAACGGAACAGGGCCCACGAGCAGTACTTC.

This chain links TRBV6-1 with TRBJ1-1; maybe TRBD1 (6 bases). Per germline, CDR1 MNHNS and CDR2 SASEGT. The CDR3 has 15 amino acids. Trimming stripped 6 bases from V and 3 bases from J, with 17 bases between. CDR3: CASSNLQGLDTEAFF. The CDR3 bases are TGTGCCAGCAGCAATTTACAGGGTTTGGACACTGAAGCTTTCTTT.

The V gene is TRBV10-3, the J gene TRBJ2-3, with 8 bases identical to TRBD2. V shed 6 bases and J 0 bases; nucleotides not matched to a gene: 2. The CDR3 spans 14 residues. The V gene's germline CDR1 is ENHRY and CDR2 SYGVKD. The CDR3 DNA sequence: TGTGCCATCAGCTTAGCGGGAAGCACAGATACGCAGTATTTT. Translation gives CAISLAGSTDTQYF.

V and J are TRBV28 and TRBJ1-1, with 7 bases aligning to TRBD1. The CDR3 extends over 12 amino acids. Germline values: CDR1 MDHEN, CDR2 SYDVKM. The J segment lost 7 bases and the V segment lost 5 bases, leaving 4 bases of the junction unmatched. The CDR3, as DNA: TGTGCCAGCAGTATACAGGGGAGTGAAGCTTTCTTT. Translated, it gives CASSIQGSEAFF.

The J gene is TRBJ2-3, the V gene TRBV7-3; TRBD2 aligns across 10 bases. V trimming: 5 bases; J trimming: 9 bases; junction bases outside the gene matches: 8. CDR1 is SGHTA and CDR2 is FQGTGA in the germline V gene. The CDR3 runs 14 residues. The CDR3 DNA is TGTGCCAGCAGCGCAGCGGGAGGGGATGCAACGCAGTATTTT. The encoded protein is CASSAAGGDATQYF. Drawing the rest from reference TRBV7-3 and TRBJ2-3, the complete variable domain is GAGVSQTPSNKVTEKGKYVELRCDPISGHTALYWYRQSLGQGPEFLIYFQGTGAADDSGLPNDRFFAVRPEGSVSTLKIQRTERGDSAVYLCASSAAGGDATQYFGPGTRLTVL.

The chain links TRBV7-8 to TRBJ2-7; 12 nucleotides line up with TRBD2. This CDR3 has 15 amino acids. CDR1 is SGHVS and CDR2 is FQNEAQ in the germline V gene. The V gene end was trimmed by 5 bases and the J gene end by 3 bases; junction bases not matched to a gene: 5. CDR3 in amino acids: CASSQTSGGHYEQYF. The CDR3 DNA follows: TGTGCCAGCAGCCAGACTAGCGGGGGACACTACGAGCAGTACTTC.

The chain employs TRBV2 and TRBJ2-1; 9 bases are shared with TRBD1. The CDR3 runs 15 residues. Trimming took 0 bases from V and 10 from J; bases not matched to a gene: 7. The germline gives CDR1 SNHLY, CDR2 FYNNEI. The CDR3 is CASSEALQGAEEQFF. The CDR3 coding sequence is TGTGCCAGCAGTGAAGCTTTACAGGGGGCAGAGGAGCAGTTCTTC.

The chain has TRBV29-1 and TRBJ2-7, with 8 bases identical to TRBD1. This CDR3 is built from 18 residues. V gave up 2 bases and J gave up 2 bases; unmatched junction bases: 17. In germline, CDR1 is SQVTM, CDR2 ANQGSEA. CDR3 amino acids: CSVEQSRDRFGMTYEQYF. CDR3 nucleotide sequence: TGCAGCGTTGAACAGTCCCGGGACAGGTTCGGGATGACCTACGAGCAGTACTTC.

V is TRBV10-3 and J is TRBJ2-7, with 9 bases fitting TRBD1. J was trimmed by 3 bases and V by 6 bases; bases with no gene match: 6. Germline V gives CDR1 ENHRY, CDR2 SYGVKD. This CDR3 comprises 14 residues. The CDR3 spells CAISSSGQGYEQYF. The CDR3 bases are TGTGCCATCAGCTCATCGGGACAGGGCTACGAGCAGTACTTC.

A remark on this clone: One junction end disagrees with the germline gene, perhaps due to a read error. The chain links TRBV7-9 to TRBJ2-3; 7 bases are shared with TRBD2. The CDR3 spans 15 residues. Germline V gene data show CDR1 as SEHNR and CDR2 as FQNEAQ (reference sequence). CDR3 in DNA: TGTTCCAGCAGCTTAGGGGCGGGGAGGGCAGATACGCAGTATTTT. It codes for CSSSLGAGRADTQYF.

The chain recombines TRBV7-9 with TRBJ2-2; 8 positions agree with TRBD2. Trimming at V came to 8 bases and at J to 1 base, leaving 12 bases not matched to a gene. The CDR3 loop spans 17 amino acids. CDR1 SEHNR and CDR2 FQNEAQ come from the germline V gene (reference sequence). CDR3 loop: CASRRVGREVNTGELFF. For the CDR3, the DNA is TGTGCCAGCCGACGGGTCGGGCGGGAGGTGAACACCGGGGAGCTGTTTTTT.

The chain uses TRBV28 and TRBJ2-1; a weak D match, TRBD2 (5 bases). Germline-derived CDR1 and CDR2 are MDHEN and SYDVKM. Trimming took 2 bases from V and 8 from J, leaving 10 bases between them. This CDR3 spans 13 amino acids. The CDR3 DNA reads TGTGCCAGCAGTTTAGCCGGGATTTATGAGCAGTTCTTC. Translating gives CASSLAGIYEQFF.

J is TRBJ2-1 and V is TRBV4-2; 9 positions match TRBD2. The germline V gene has CDR1 LGHNA and CDR2 YNFKEQ. V lost 1 base and J lost 3; bases outside the gene matches: 13. The CDR3 is 19 residues long. Written as DNA, the CDR3 is TGTGCCAGCAGCCAAGTAGGCAATAGCGGGAGTTTTCGCTACAATGAGCAGTTCTTC. Translation gives CASSQVGNSGSFRYNEQFF.

The rearrangement joins TRBV6-1 to TRBJ2-3; TRBD2 is a possible D gene (6 bases). CDR1 is MNHNS and CDR2 is SASEGT in the germline V gene. CDR3 length: 16 residues. The V gene lost 1 base and the J gene lost 3 bases, with 14 bases spanning the gap. In DNA, the CDR3 is TGTGCCAGCAGTGAAGAGCCGGGAGAGGGTACAGATACGCAGTATTTT. It codes for CASSEEPGEGTDTQYF.

The rearrangement uses TRBV9 and TRBJ2-3; TRBD2 is a possible D gene (7 bases). This CDR3 has 16 amino acids. Trimming removed 4 bases at V and 5 bases at J, with 20 bases between. Germline-derived CDR1 and CDR2 are SGDLS and YYNGEE. The DNA of the CDR3 is TGTGCCAGCAGCCCCCACCACGGGGGGCATGAAGATACGCAGTATTTT. Encoded protein: CASSPHHGGHEDTQYF.

This sequence joins TRBV7-8 and TRBJ1-5; possibly TRBD1 for D (6 bases). V was pared by 5 bases and J by 7 bases, with 21 bases between. There are 16 residues in the CDR3. Per germline, CDR1 SGHVS and CDR2 FQNEAQ. DNA of the CDR3: TGTGCCAGCAGCCTTCGGCCCCAGGGGATTGGACAGCCCCAGCATTTT. Its protein product is CASSLRPQGIGQPQHF.

V usage is TRBV29-1 and J usage is TRBJ2-2; D uncertain. This CDR3 region has 12 residues. V was cut by 7 bases and J by 5 bases, with 11 bases left in between. The germline CDR1 and CDR2 sequences are SQVTM and ANQGSEA. CDR3 DNA sequence: TGCAGCGGTCAGACTTTAACCGGGGAGCTGTTTTTT. Its translation: CSGQTLTGELFF.

This chain links TRBV28 with TRBJ2-1, with 10 bases lining up with TRBD2. In germline, CDR1 is MDHEN, CDR2 SYDVKM. There are 15 residues in the CDR3. Trimming removed 3 bases from V and 8 bases from J; junction bases left unmatched: 7. The CDR3 nucleotides read TGTGCCAGCAGTTTGGGGCTAGCGGGAGTTTATGAGCAGTTCTTC. It specifies CASSLGLAGVYEQFF.

The chain is built from TRBV21-1 and TRBJ2-1; TRBD2 is taken as the D call from the table, unchecked against the DNA. TRBV21-1 is shown as a pseudogene. CDR3 size: 16 residues. CDR3 nucleotides: TGTGCCAGCAGCAAAGGACTAGCGGGAGATTACAATGAGCAGTTCTTC. Its translation is CASSKGLAGDYNEQFF.

This clone was counted only a few times. This chain links TRBV27 with TRBJ2-1; 9 bases align to TRBD2. The CDR3 runs to 16 residues. CDR1 is MNHEY and CDR2 is SMNVEV in the germline V gene (reference sequence). Trimming cost V 1 base and J 8 bases; bases outside gene matches: 9. The CDR3 DNA follows: TGTGCCAGCAGTTTATGGGGCGCGGGAGGGCCACATGAGCAGTTCTTC. Protein: CASSLWGAGGPHEQFF.

The gene calls are TRBV15 and TRBJ2-7; the match to TRBD1 covers 7 bases. The V gene end was trimmed by 1 base and the J gene end by 3 bases; junction bases not matched to a gene: 6. CDR1 and CDR2 (germline): LNHNV, YYDKDF (reference sequence). The CDR3 spans 15 residues. In DNA form, the CDR3 reads TGTGCCACCAGCAGAGCCAGGGGGTTCTTCTACGAGCAGTACTTC. It encodes CATSRARGFFYEQYF. Full variable domain (remainder filled in from reference TRBV15 and TRBJ2-7): DAMVIQNPRYQVTQFGKPVTLSCSQTLNHNVMYWYQQKSSQAPKLLFHYYDKDFNNEADTPDNFQSRRPNTSFCFLDIRSPGLGDTAMYLCATSRARGFFYEQYFGPGTRLTVT.

V is TRBV2 and J is TRBJ1-2, with TRBD1 identical over 7 bases. CDR3 length equals 14 residues. The junction had 0 bases not matched to a gene; V was cut back by 1 base and J by 1 base. Germline V gene lookup returns CDR1 SNHLY and CDR2 FYNNEI. The CDR3 coding sequence is TGTGCCAGCAGTGAAGACAGGGGTAACTATGGCTACACCTTC. This codes for CASSEDRGNYGYTF.

This CDR3 is CASSTPGTGYLAKNIQYF. CDR3 nucleotides: TGTGCCAGCAGCACCCCCGGGACAGGGTATCTAGCCAAAAACATTCAGTACTTC. The chain uses TRBV7-9 and TRBJ2-4; 9 nucleotides line up with TRBD1. CDR1 is SEHNR, CDR2 FQNEAQ, per germline (reference sequence). The CDR3 has 18 amino acids. J was trimmed by 0 bases and V by 5 bases; bases with no gene match: 11. Using reference TRBV7-9 and TRBJ2-4 for the parts outside the CDR3, the full variable domain is DTGVSQNPRHKITKRGQNVTFRCDPISEHNRLYWYRQTLGQGPEFLTYFQNEAQLEKSRLLSDRFSAERPKGSFSTLEIQRTEQGDSAMYLCASSTPGTGYLAKNIQYFGAGTRLSVL.

The chain carries TRBV15 and TRBJ2-2; 8 positions agree with TRBD1. Germline CDR1 LNHNV, CDR2 YYDKDF (reference sequence). With 1 base clipped from V and 4 bases from J, the junction kept 8 bases outside the gene matches. This CDR3 has 17 residues. CDR3 loop: CATSRGPGQETTGELFF. In DNA form, the CDR3 reads TGTGCCACCAGCAGAGGACCGGGACAGGAGACCACCGGGGAGCTGTTTTTT.

A word on this clone: Its ends do not fully match the called genes, so a read error is possible. CDR3 nucleotide sequence: TGTTCCAGCAGCCGAGGACAGGGGGCGTACGAGCAGTACTTC. Residues: CSSSRGQGAYEQYF. The rearrangement links TRBV7-9 to TRBJ2-7, with 11 bases identical to TRBD1. Looked up from germline, CDR1 is SEHNR and CDR2 is FQNEAQ (reference sequence). This CDR3 contains 14 residues.